The 18 T cell receptor beta chains below all came from one sample that was sequenced in a study of tumor-infiltrating lymphocytes in localized non-small cell lung cancer. Produced via immunoSEQ multiplex PCR; TCRdb's table is partial and in-frame only. The sample shows 21,000 or so clones, about 80% of them seen only once. Specimen: lung tumor tissue. The receptors come from a human donor with non-small cell lung cancer.

The chain is built from TRBV19 and TRBJ2-3; D not certain. V was trimmed by 5 bases and J by 9 bases, leaving 12 bases between them. Germline loops: CDR1 LNHDA, CDR2 SQIVND (reference sequence). This CDR3 has 12 amino acids. The CDR3 is CASSLVENTQYF. CDR3 nucleotide sequence: TGTGCCAGTAGTTTGGTGGAGAACACGCAGTATTTT.

The chain is built from TRBV30 and TRBJ2-3, with 13 positions matching TRBD2. This CDR3 spans 20 amino acids. Germline loops: CDR1 GTSNPN, CDR2 SVGIG (reference sequence). The trim removed 1 base at V and 2 bases at J, leaving 15 bases unmatched. This CDR3 is CAWSGWSLAGGGGITDTQYF. As DNA, the CDR3 is TGTGCCTGGAGTGGATGGTCACTAGCGGGAGGGGGGGGTATCACAGATACGCAGTATTTT.

V and J are TRBV7-3 and TRBJ2-1; no clear D. Germline CDR1 is SGHTA and CDR2 is FQGTGA. The CDR3 is made up of 13 amino acids. Trimming took 3 bases from V and 9 from J, leaving 12 bases between them. CDR3 DNA: TGTGCCAGCAGCTTTGACCCCGCTGGTGAGCAGTTCTTC. Encoded protein: CASSFDPAGEQFF. The whole variable domain, filled in from reference TRBV7-3 and TRBJ2-1, reads GAGVSQTPSNKVTEKGKYVELRCDPISGHTALYWYRQSLGQGPEFLIYFQGTGAADDSGLPNDRFFAVRPEGSVSTLKIQRTERGDSAVYLCASSFDPAGEQFFGPGTRLTVL.

The J gene is TRBJ2-1, the V gene TRBV2; 12 bases fit TRBD2. CDR1 SNHLY and CDR2 FYNNEI come from the germline V gene. Losses at the gene ends were 6 bases for V and 5 bases for J; bases not matched to a gene: 8. The CDR3 has 16 amino acids. CDR3 DNA sequence: TGTGCCAGCAGACCCACTGGACTAGCGGGAAACAATGAGCAGTTCTTC. This codes for CASRPTGLAGNNEQFF.

The V and J genes are TRBV4-3 and TRBJ2-7; D not resolved. V dropped 4 bases and J dropped 4 bases, with 14 bases sitting between them. The CDR3 totals 14 residues. Per the germline V gene, CDR1 is LGHNA and CDR2 is YSLEER. DNA of the CDR3: TGCGCCAGCAGCCTCGCCCCCTTCGGTTACGAGCAGTACTTC. Its translation: CASSLAPFGYEQYF.

This chain connects TRBV7-2 to TRBJ1-5; D call uncertain. The CDR3 is 13 amino acids. Trimming removed 1 base at V and 4 bases at J, with 5 bases between. CDR1 is SGHTA and CDR2 is FQGNSA in the germline V gene. In DNA, the CDR3 is TGTGCCAGCAGCTTAGTGGGGAATCAGCCCCAGCATTTT. Its protein is CASSLVGNQPQHF.

The chain uses TRBV6-6 and TRBJ2-3; TRBD1 agrees at 10 bases. The ends lost 5 bases at V and 6 bases at J; junction bases unmatched: 8. This CDR3 is built from 15 residues. Germline V gene sequence: CDR1 MNHNY, CDR2 SVGAGI (reference sequence). In nucleotides, the CDR3 is TGTGCCAGCAGTGGCCGGGACAGGGGTTTTGATACGCAGTATTTT. Protein: CASSGRDRGFDTQYF.

V is TRBV5-6 and J is TRBJ2-1; TRBD2 matches at 7 bases. The CDR3 covers 16 residues. The junction had 12 bases not matched to a gene; V was cut back by 2 bases and J by 7 bases. CDR1 and CDR2 from the germline V gene are SGHDT and YYEEEE. The chain's CDR3 is CASSFSAGVVGNEQFF. DNA for the CDR3: TGTGCCAGCAGCTTTAGTGCGGGAGTTGTTGGGAATGAGCAGTTCTTC.

The chain couples TRBV4-3 to TRBJ2-5; D ambiguous. There are 15 residues in the CDR3. In germline, CDR1 is LGHNA, CDR2 YSLEER. The germline V and J ends were trimmed by 1 base and 0 bases, with 9 bases remaining between them. The CDR3 protein is CASSQAPGYQETQYF. The CDR3 DNA reads as TGCGCCAGCAGCCAAGCACCCGGGTACCAAGAGACCCAGTACTTC.

This chain links TRBV11-2 with TRBJ1-3, with 9 bases that match TRBD1. Germline V CDR1 and CDR2: SGHAT, FQNNGV. This CDR3 comprises 16 residues. With V trimmed by 5 bases and J by 0 bases, 5 bases remained unmatched. CDR3 sequence: CASSRTGDVSGNTIYF. The CDR3 DNA is TGTGCCAGCAGCCGGACAGGGGACGTCTCTGGAAACACCATATATTTT.

This clone was seen more than once but under ten times. This rearrangement joins TRBV5-6 to TRBJ1-2, with D unclear. Between the trimmed V and J ends, which lost 0 bases and 2 bases, there was a span of 17 bases. This CDR3 contains 17 residues. Per the germline V gene, CDR1 is SGHDT and CDR2 is YYEEEE. Here the CDR3 reads CASSLESAARANYGYTF. CDR3 sequence (DNA): TGTGCCAGCAGCTTGGAATCGGCAGCGAGGGCCAACTATGGCTACACCTTC.

The V gene is TRBV5-1, the J gene TRBJ2-3, with 9 bases lining up with TRBD2. V was pared by 0 bases and J by 2 bases, with 7 bases of the junction left unmatched. From germline, CDR1 is SGHRS and CDR2 YFSETQ. This CDR3 has 17 residues. DNA for the CDR3: TGCGCCAGCAGCTTGGATTTGTTAGCGGGGGTCACAGATACGCAGTATTTT. It is translated as CASSLDLLAGVTDTQYF.

This clone occurred once. The chain is built from TRBV6-5 and TRBJ1-1; D perhaps matches TRBD1 (6 bases). The length of the CDR3 is 14 residues. V lost 7 bases, J lost 3 bases, and 15 bases lay in between. The germline gives CDR1 MNHEY, CDR2 SVGAGI. CDR3 sequence (DNA): TGTGCCAGCATCAGGGGTGGTGGGTACACTGAAGCTTTCTTT. This codes for CASIRGGGYTEAFF.

This chain links TRBV11-3 with TRBJ2-7, with D hard to call. This CDR3 contains 14 residues. V gave up 1 base and J gave up 6 bases, with 13 bases separating them. Germline V gene sequence: CDR1 SGHNT, CDR2 YENEEA. CDR3 DNA: TGTGCCAGCAGCTTAGGAATGCCCACTGGCGAGCAGTACTTC. Amino acid sequence: CASSLGMPTGEQYF.

This clone was found once. The CDR3 coding sequence is TGTGCCAGCTCAGCCTTAGGAGGTTACGAGCAGTACTTC. Residues: CASSALGGYEQYF. This chain connects TRBV18 to TRBJ2-7, with a possible D match to TRBD2 (5 bases). Trimming took 5 bases from V and 4 from J, leaving 12 bases between them. The CDR3 covers 13 residues. CDR1 KGHSH and CDR2 LQKENI come from the germline V gene.

The J gene is TRBJ2-5, the V gene TRBV7-2; D unresolved. This CDR3 has 15 amino acids. Germline loops: CDR1 SGHTA, CDR2 FQGNSA. V lost 2 bases, J lost 0 bases, and 10 bases lay in between. CDR3 sequence: CASSLRLSHQETQYF. DNA of the CDR3: TGTGCCAGCAGCTTAAGGTTGAGCCACCAAGAGACCCAGTACTTC.

This rearrangement joins TRBV10-3 to TRBJ1-5; D is unresolved. The CDR3 has 13 amino acids. The germline CDR1 and CDR2 sequences are ENHRY and SYGVKD. V lost 0 bases and J 6 bases, leaving 6 bases between the germline ends. The CDR3 here is CAISESAPQPQHF. In nucleotides, the CDR3 is TGTGCCATCAGTGAGTCGGCCCCTCAGCCCCAGCATTTT.

In this sample, this clone turned up a few times. V usage is TRBV7-9 and J usage is TRBJ2-1; D gene ambiguous. CDR3 length: 13 amino acids. Trimming took 4 bases from V and 3 from J, leaving 7 bases between them. Germline assignment: CDR1 SEHNR and CDR2 FQNEAQ (reference sequence). This CDR3 reads CASSSQGYNEQFF. For the CDR3, the DNA is TGTGCCAGCAGCTCACAAGGCTACAATGAGCAGTTCTTC.